This T cell receptor (beta chain) was found in a study of blood T cell repertoires in COVID-19. Study summary: Acute-phase and convalescent COVID-19 samples originated in the United States, Italy and Spain. T cells, B-cell-depleted T cells, or PBMCs supplied cDNA or gDNA.

In the study's own analysis: Nucleated cell counts were estimated from reference gene primer amplification. The data were produced by immunoSEQ multiplex PCR, yet TCRdb's version contains in-frame clones alone and is incomplete. The DNA was the basis for D and trimming; V, J and clone size are from that table. The sample has about 220,000 clones; more than 70% are singletons. This clone was seen a few times. The receptor was isolated from an elderly woman with acute or convalescent COVID-19. The material sequenced was peripheral blood.

The CDR3: CASSSNTRDYGYTF. The CDR3 coding sequence is TGTGCCAGCAGCTCAAACACTCGGGACTATGGCTACACCTTC. The chain links TRBV7-2 to TRBJ1-2; D gene unclear. With 4 bases removed from V and 3 bases from J, the gap between germline ends came to 12 bases. This CDR3 comprises 14 residues. CDR1 and CDR2 (germline): SGHTA, FQGNSA.